This T cell receptor beta chain was documented in a study of blood T cell repertoires in COVID-19 (dated by TCRdb to about 2020). Broadly, across the study: The collaborator samples originated in the United States, Italy and Spain and spanned the acute and convalescent phases of COVID-19. The material from the prospective study consisted of cDNA or gDNA derived from T cells, B-cell-depleted T cells, or PBMCs. Deeply sampled blood TCRbeta repertoires from subjects exposed to, actively infected with, or recovered from COVID-19 were included in the dataset. The repertoires were released in a freely available public database meant as a resource for research on the immune response to SARS-CoV-2. Samples came from the ongoing ImmuneRACE study (first 160 participants) plus 1,254 subjects from 6 global collaborators. Nearly every sample came with metadata listing a de-identified subject ID, COVID-19 status, age in years and sex. Where HLA class I and class II types were available, the types were taken from metadata supplied by the sample provider, not from assay-based typing. What the authors observed across the whole study: Clinical and demographic metadata were provided uncurated, with the amount varying by source and participant.

One collaborating source in Seattle enrolled patients during active infection and followed them longitudinally through the course of disease. The collaborating institutions used their own protocols to collect whole blood in K2EDTA tubes. For TCRbeta analysis, collaborators shipped samples as frozen whole blood, isolated PBMCs, or DNA extracted from either of those sample types. From cysteine to phenylalanine, the CDR3 is 13 amino acids long. Only CDR3 DNA remains: 39 bases, in frame from the first base. As encoded in the germline V gene (reference sequence), CDR1 is LGHDT while CDR2 is YNNKEL. At the junction V is shortened by 1 base and J by 7 bases, with 10 bases in between. As for this clone: Its antigen has not been determined. Per-nucleotide qualities are absent, and no much larger clonotype sits a single base away.

TCRbeta CDR3 regions were amplified from genomic DNA by means of the immunoSEQ Assay, a bias-controlled multiplex PCR. Per the authors' processing: The number of nucleated cells in each sample was estimated from the amplification of reference gene primers within the assay. To quantify the absolute abundance of each unique TCRbeta CDR3 rearrangement, sequence reads were collapsed and filtered. For each sample, productive Simpson clonality was calculated by taking the square root of Simpson's diversity index across productive rearrangements. TCRdb provides this immuneACCESS table in a form limited to in-frame rearrangements. Some clones are lacking; in checked studies, under half of them reflect an unresolved V gene, and why the rest are absent is not known. V and J calls and clone size follow that table, whereas D and trimming were derived from the DNA. Recorded for this sample are about 70,000 clones; around 85% of them occurred a single time. Approximately 15% of the sample is taken by the ten largest.

The receptor chain draws on TRBV3-1 (or the pseudogene TRBV3-2) and TRBJ1-1, and TRBD1 may be the D gene, going by 5 matching bases. The material sequenced was peripheral blood. The receptor's source is a man in his forties or fifties with COVID-19, enrolled during active disease. CDR3 loop: CASSQGGRGEAFF. Read as DNA, the sequence is TGTGCCAGCAGCCAAGGGGGGAGGGGTGAAGCTTTCTTT.